Listed here is a single TCR beta chain. The antigen is unknown. The sample belongs to a study of blood T cells in healthy people across ages. Study outcomes and limitations: Estimated diversity across one million T cells was deemed an underestimate.

Through a sample-barcoded 5' primer and a J-beta primer mix, a second PCR was run for roughly 7 to 12 cycles. Via MiXCR, TCRdb re-called the 5' RACE reads, giving one row per CDR3 protein. This sample has over 700,000 distinct CDR3 sequences, with around 25% found just once. The same data also contributed to another study, on T cells of mothers and their children.

The clonotype originates from a boy under 18 in good health. Sample: blood.

The DNA for the CDR3 is TGTGCCAGCTCACCATCAGGGGGGATACGTCTCCAAGAGACCCAGTACTTC. As protein: CASSPSGGIRLQETQYF. The chain links TRBV27 to TRBJ2-5; D may be TRBD1 (7 bases). There are 17 residues in the CDR3. Trimming left V 8 bases short and J 1 base short, with 23 bases between. Germline lookup yields CDR1 MNHEY and CDR2 SMNVEV (reference sequence).